Listed here are 5 T cell receptor beta chains from one sample, sequenced in a study of CD8 T cells in Susac syndrome. cDNA came from around 0.54 to 1 ug RNA primed by random hexamers. TCRdb used MiXCR to reprocess the immunoSEQ multiplex PCR reads, holding one entry per CDR3 protein. The sample carries just over 150,000 distinct CDR3 sequences, 94% recorded once. Sequencing was done on a sample of CD8+ T cells from PBMCs. These receptors came from a human donor with multiple sclerosis.

The chain employs TRBV12-3 or TRBV12-4 and TRBJ1-1; D is undetermined. The CDR3 has 12 residues. V was cut by 3 bases and J by 5 bases, with 7 bases left in between. The chain's CDR3 is CASSFRSTEAFF. As DNA, the CDR3 is TGTGCCAGCAGTTTTCGGAGTACTGAAGCTTTCTTT.

The chain uses TRBV29-1 and TRBJ1-2; a possible D gene is TRBD1 (5 bases). V gave up 4 bases and J gave up 4 bases, with 10 bases separating them. Germline V CDR1 and CDR2: SQVTM, ANQGSEA. The CDR3 loop spans 12 amino acids. The CDR3 loop reads CSVGGTGYGYTF. In DNA, the CDR3 is TGCAGCGTTGGAGGGACGGGCTATGGCTACACCTTC.

The chain combines TRBV7-2 with TRBJ2-1; 7 nucleotides align to TRBD1. J was trimmed by 6 bases and V by 2 bases; bases with no gene match: 4. CDR3 length: 14 residues. Germline CDR1 and CDR2: SGHTA and FQGNSA. The CDR3 DNA reads TGTGCCAGCAGCTTACGACAGGGAATCAATGAGCAGTTCTTC. Its protein product is CASSLRQGINEQFF.

CDR3 bases: TGTGCCAGCAGCCAGCGAGGGGGGTACAATGAGCAGTTCTTC. Protein product: CASSQRGGYNEQFF. The rearrangement links TRBV14 to TRBJ2-1, with D possibly called TRBD1 or TRBD2 (6 bases each). The CDR3 totals 14 residues. Germline V gene sequence: CDR1 SGHDN, CDR2 FVKESK. Trimming took 3 bases from V and 4 from J, leaving 10 bases between them.

This rearrangement joins TRBV7-2 to TRBJ2-5, with 8 bases fitting TRBD2. Looked up from germline, CDR1 is SGHTA and CDR2 is FQGNSA. The ends lost 5 bases at V and 0 bases at J; junction bases unmatched: 8. The CDR3 is 16 residues long. This chain's CDR3 is CASSHPQRGYQETQYF. The DNA for the CDR3 is TGTGCCAGCAGCCATCCCCAGCGGGGGTACCAAGAGACCCAGTACTTC.